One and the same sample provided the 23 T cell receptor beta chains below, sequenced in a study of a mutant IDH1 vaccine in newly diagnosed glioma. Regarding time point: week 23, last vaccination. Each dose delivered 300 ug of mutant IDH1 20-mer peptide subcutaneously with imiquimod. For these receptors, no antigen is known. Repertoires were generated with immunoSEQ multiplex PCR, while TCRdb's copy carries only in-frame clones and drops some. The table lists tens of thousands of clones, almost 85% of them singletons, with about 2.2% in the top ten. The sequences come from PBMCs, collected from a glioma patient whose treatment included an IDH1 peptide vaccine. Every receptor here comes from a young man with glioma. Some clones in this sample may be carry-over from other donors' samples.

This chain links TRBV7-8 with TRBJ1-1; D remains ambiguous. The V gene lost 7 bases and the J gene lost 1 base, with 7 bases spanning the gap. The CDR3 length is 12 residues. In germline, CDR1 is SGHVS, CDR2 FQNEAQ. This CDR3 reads CASTSGNTEAFF. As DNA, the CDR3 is TGTGCCAGCACCTCTGGGAACACTGAAGCTTTCTTT.

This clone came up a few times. As DNA, the CDR3 is TGTGCCAGCAGGAGCTCCTATAATTCACCCCTCCACTTT. Its translation: CASRSSYNSPLHF. The chain has TRBV2 and TRBJ1-6; D is uncertain. Germline loops: CDR1 SNHLY, CDR2 FYNNEI. V was cut by 6 bases and J by 0 bases, with 3 bases left in between. The CDR3 has 13 amino acids.

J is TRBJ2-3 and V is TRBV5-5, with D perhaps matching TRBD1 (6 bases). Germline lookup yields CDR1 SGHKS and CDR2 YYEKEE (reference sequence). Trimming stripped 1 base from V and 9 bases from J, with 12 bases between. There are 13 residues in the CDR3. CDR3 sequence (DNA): TGTGCCAGCAGCTTGAGAGGTACAGGGACGCAGTATTTT. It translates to CASSLRGTGTQYF.

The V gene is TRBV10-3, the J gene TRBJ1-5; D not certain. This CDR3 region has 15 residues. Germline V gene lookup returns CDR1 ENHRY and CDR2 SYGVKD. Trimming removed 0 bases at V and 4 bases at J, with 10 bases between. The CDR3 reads CAISESGRTNQPQHF. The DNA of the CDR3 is TGTGCCATCAGTGAGTCGGGCCGGACTAATCAGCCCCAGCATTTT.

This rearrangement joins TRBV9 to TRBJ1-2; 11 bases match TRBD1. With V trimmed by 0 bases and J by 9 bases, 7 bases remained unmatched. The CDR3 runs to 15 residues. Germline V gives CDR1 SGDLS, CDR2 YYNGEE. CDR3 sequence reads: CASSVGGGTGGSYTF. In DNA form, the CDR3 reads TGTGCCAGCAGCGTAGGAGGAGGGACAGGGGGAAGCTACACCTTC.

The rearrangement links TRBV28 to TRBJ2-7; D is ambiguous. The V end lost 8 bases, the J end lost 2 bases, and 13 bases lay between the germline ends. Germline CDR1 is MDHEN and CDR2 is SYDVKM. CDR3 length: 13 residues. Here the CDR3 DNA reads TGTGCCAGCGGACGGGCCGTCCCCTACGAGCAGTACTTC. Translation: CASGRAVPYEQYF.

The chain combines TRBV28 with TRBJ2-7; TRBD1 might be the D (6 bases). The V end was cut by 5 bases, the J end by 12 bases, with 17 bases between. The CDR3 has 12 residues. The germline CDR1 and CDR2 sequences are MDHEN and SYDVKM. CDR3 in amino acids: CASSPPEGERYF. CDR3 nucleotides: TGTGCCAGCAGTCCTCCAGAGGGGGAAAGGTACTTC.

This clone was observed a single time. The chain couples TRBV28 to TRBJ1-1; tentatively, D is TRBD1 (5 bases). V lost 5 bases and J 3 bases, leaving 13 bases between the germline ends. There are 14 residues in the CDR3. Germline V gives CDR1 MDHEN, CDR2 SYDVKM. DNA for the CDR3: TGTGCCAGCAGTCCCCCGAGGGGATACACTGAAGCTTTCTTT. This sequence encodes CASSPPRGYTEAFF.

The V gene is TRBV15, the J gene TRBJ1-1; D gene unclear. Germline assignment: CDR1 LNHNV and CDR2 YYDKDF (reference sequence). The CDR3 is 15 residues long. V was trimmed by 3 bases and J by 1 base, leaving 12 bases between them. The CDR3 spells CATSSANMGNTEAFF. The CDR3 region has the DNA TGTGCCACCAGCAGTGCCAATATGGGGAACACTGAAGCTTTCTTT.

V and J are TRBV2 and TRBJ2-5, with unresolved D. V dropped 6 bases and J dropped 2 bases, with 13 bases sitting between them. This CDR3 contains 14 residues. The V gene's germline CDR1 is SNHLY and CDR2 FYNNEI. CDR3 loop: CASSRDRSQETQYF. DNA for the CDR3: TGTGCCAGCAGCCGAGACCGAAGTCAAGAGACCCAGTACTTC.

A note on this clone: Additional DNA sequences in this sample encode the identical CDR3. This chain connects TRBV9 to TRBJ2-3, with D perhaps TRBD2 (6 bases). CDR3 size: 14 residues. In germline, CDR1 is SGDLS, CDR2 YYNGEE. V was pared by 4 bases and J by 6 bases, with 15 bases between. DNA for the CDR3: TGTGCCAGCAGCTTAGGCGGGAAGTTGGATACGCAGTATTTT. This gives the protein CASSLGGKLDTQYF. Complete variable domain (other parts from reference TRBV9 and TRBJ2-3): DSGVTQTPKHLITATGQRVTLRCSPRSGDLSVYWYQQSLDQGLQFLIQYYNGEERAKGNILERFSAQQFPDLHSELNLSSLELGDSALYFCASSLGGKLDTQYFGPGTRLTVL.

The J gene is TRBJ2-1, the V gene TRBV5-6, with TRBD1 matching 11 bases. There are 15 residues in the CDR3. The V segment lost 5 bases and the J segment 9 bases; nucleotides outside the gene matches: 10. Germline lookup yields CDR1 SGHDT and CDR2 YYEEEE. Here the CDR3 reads CASSPDRGRLGEQFF. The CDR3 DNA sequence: TGTGCCAGCAGTCCGGACAGGGGGCGGTTGGGTGAGCAGTTCTTC.

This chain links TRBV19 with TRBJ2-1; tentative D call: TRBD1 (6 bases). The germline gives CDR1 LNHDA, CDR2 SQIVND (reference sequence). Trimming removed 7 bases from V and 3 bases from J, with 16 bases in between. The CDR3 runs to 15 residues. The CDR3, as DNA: TGTGCCAGTACCCCAAACAGGGTCCTCTACAATGAGCAGTTCTTC. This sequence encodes CASTPNRVLYNEQFF. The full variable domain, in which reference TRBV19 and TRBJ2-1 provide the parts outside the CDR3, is DGGITQSPKYLFRKEGQNVTLSCEQNLNHDAMYWYRQDPGQGLRLIYYSQIVNDFQKGDIAEGYSVSREKKESFPLTVTSAQKNPTAFYLCASTPNRVLYNEQFFGPGTRLTVL.

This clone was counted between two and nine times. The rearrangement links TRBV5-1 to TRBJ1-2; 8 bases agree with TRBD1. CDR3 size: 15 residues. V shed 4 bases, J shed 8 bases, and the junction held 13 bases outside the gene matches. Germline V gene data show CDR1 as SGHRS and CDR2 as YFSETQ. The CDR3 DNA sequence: TGCGCCAGCAGCCTCGGACAGGGCATTCAGCGAGGCTACACCTTC. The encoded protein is CASSLGQGIQRGYTF.

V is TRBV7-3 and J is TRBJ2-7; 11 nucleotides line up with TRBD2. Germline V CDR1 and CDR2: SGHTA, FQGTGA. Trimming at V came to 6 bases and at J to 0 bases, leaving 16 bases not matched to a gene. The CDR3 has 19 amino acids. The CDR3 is CASRNTGGLADQSSYEQYF. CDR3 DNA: TGTGCCAGCAGAAATACAGGGGGACTAGCGGACCAAAGCTCCTACGAGCAGTACTTC.

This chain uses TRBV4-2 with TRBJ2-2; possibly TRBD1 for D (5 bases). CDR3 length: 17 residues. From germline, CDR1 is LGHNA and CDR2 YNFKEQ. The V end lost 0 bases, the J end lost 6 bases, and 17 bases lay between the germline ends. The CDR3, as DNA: TGTGCCAGCAGCCAAGATAGGGGCATCCAGTTGGCCGGGGAGCTGTTTTTT. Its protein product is CASSQDRGIQLAGELFF.

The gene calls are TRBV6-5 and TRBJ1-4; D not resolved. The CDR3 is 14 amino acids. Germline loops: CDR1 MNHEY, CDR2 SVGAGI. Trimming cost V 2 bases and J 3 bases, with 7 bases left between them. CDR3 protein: CASSYVQSNEKLFF. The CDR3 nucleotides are TGTGCCAGCAGTTACGTGCAATCTAATGAAAAACTGTTTTTT.

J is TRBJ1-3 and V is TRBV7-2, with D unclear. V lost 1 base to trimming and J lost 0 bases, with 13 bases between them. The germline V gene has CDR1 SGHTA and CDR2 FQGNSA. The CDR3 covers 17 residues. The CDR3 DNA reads TGTGCCAGCAGCTTAGTCGCGCCGGTCGGCTCTGGAAACACCATATATTTT. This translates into CASSLVAPVGSGNTIYF.

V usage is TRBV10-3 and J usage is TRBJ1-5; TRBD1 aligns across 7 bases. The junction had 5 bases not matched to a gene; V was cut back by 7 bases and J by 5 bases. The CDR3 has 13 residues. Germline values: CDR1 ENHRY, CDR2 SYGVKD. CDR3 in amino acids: CAIKEQGDQPQHF. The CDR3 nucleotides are TGTGCCATCAAGGAGCAGGGGGATCAGCCCCAGCATTTT.

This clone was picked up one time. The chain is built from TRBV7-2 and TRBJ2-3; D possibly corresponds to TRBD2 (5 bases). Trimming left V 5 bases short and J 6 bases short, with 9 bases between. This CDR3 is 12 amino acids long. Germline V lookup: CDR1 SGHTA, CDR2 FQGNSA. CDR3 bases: TGTGCCAGCAGCAAGACGGGGGATACGCAGTATTTT. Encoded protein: CASSKTGDTQYF.

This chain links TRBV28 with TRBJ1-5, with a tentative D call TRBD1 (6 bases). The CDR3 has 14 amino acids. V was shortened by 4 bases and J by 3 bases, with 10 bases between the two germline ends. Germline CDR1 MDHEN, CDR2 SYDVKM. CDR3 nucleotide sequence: TGTGCCAGCAGTTCGGGGGCCATCAATCAGCCCCAGCATTTT. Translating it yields CASSSGAINQPQHF. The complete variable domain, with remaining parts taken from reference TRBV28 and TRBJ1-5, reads DVKVTQSSRYLVKRTGEKVFLECVQDMDHENMFWYRQDPGLGLRLIYFSYDVKMKEKGDIPEGYSVSREKKERFSLILESASTNQTSMYLCASSSGAINQPQHFGDGTRLSIL.

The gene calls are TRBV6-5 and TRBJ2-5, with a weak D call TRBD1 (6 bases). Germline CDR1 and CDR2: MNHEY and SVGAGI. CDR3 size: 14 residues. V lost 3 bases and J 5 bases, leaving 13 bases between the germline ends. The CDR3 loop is CASSYNRDRETQYF. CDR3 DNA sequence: TGTGCCAGCAGTTATAACAGGGATCGGGAGACCCAGTACTTC.

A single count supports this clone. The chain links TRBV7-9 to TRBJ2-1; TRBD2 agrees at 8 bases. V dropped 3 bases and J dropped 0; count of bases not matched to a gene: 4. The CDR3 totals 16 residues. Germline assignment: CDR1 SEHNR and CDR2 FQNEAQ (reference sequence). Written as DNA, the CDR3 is TGTGCCAGCAGCTTCTTAGCGGGAAGCTCCTACAATGAGCAGTTCTTC. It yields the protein CASSFLAGSSYNEQFF. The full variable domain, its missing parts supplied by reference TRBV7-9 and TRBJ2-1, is DTGVSQNPRHKITKRGQNVTFRCDPISEHNRLYWYRQTLGQGPEFLTYFQNEAQLEKSRLLSDRFSAERPKGSFSTLEIQRTEQGDSAMYLCASSFLAGSSYNEQFFGPGTRLTVL.